The source of this TCR beta chain is a study of blood T cells in healthy people across ages. About the research overall: Roughly one uniquely barcoded beta molecule per two T cells was captured. The study, taken as a whole, reports: Underestimates were what the diversity estimates from one million T cells were considered to be.

A J-beta primer mix and a sample-barcoded 5' primer were used in a second PCR of about 7 to 11 cycles. Every single cDNA molecule received a tag from a template-switch adaptor with 12 random nucleotides. TCRdb called the 5' RACE reads again in MiXCR, with one record for every CDR3 protein. The sample holds about a million distinct CDR3 sequences, around two fifths seen once. With regard to this clonotype: Antigen unknown.

Trimming took 5 bases from V and 6 from J, leaving 8 bases between them. Germline CDR1 SGHVS, CDR2 FNYEAQ. This CDR3 comprises 12 residues. Drawn from each donor were around 10 milliliters of peripheral blood. The clonotype comes from a man aged 18 to 29 in good health. Sequenced: blood. The chain links TRBV7-6 to TRBJ2-1; unclear D gene. The CDR3 DNA follows: TGTGCCAGCAGCGTAAATTTCAATGAGCAGTTCTTC. Its translation: CASSVNFNEQFF.